This TCR beta chain is from a study of T cells in Graves' hyperthyroidism and ophthalmopathy. The study defined stable Graves' hyperthyroidism as no ophthalmopathy progression within 18 months. The PBMCs were taken from about 10 ml of fresh peripheral blood. Amplification of TCR beta CDR3 regions used RNA as the template. When the TCR CDR3 underwent first-round RT-PCR, the HTBI primer set was used. TCRdb fed the multiplex PCR reads into MiXCR, producing one record per CDR3 protein. The sample lists about 590,000 distinct CDR3 sequences; 15% to 18% were seen once. CDR1 KGHSH and CDR2 LQKENI come from the germline V gene. The CDR3 has 15 residues. V lost 3 bases, J lost 5 bases, and 9 bases stayed unmatched.

Sequencing input: blood. The receptor was derived from a woman under 40 with Graves' hyperthyroidism. This chain uses TRBV18 with TRBJ2-7; 8 positions match TRBD2. The CDR3 nucleotides read TGTGCCAGCTCACCCGGAGGGAGCGGGAGACACGAGCAGTACTTC. Translating gives CASSPGGSGRHEQYF.